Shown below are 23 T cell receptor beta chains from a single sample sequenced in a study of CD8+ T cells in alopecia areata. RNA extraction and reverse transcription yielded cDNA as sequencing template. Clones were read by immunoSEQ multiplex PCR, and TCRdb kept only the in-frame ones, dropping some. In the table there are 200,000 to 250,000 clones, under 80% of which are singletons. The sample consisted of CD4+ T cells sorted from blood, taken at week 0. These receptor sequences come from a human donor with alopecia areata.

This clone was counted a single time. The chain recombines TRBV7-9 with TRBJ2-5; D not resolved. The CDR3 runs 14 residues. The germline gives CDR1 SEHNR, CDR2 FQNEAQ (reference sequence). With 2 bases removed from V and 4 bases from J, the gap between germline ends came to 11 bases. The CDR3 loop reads CASSLRLPRETQYF. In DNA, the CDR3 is TGTGCCAGCAGCTTACGACTCCCTCGAGAGACCCAGTACTTC.

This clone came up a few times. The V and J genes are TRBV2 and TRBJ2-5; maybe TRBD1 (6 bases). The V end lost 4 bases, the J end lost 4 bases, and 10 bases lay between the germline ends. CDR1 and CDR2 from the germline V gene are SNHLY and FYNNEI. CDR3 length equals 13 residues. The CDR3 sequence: CASSAGDGETQYF. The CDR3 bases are TGTGCCAGCAGTGCAGGGGACGGAGAGACCCAGTACTTC.

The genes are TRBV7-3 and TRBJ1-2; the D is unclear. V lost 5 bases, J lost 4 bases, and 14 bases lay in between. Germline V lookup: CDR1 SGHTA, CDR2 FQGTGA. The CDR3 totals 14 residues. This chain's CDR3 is CASSPSEGSYGYTF. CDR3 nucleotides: TGTGCCAGCAGCCCCTCGGAGGGATCCTATGGCTACACCTTC.

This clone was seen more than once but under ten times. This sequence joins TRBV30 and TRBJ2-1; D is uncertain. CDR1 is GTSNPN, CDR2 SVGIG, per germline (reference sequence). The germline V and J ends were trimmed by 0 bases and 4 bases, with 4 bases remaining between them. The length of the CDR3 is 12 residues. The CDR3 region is CAWSVAYNEQFF. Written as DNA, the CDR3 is TGTGCCTGGAGTGTGGCTTACAATGAGCAGTTCTTC. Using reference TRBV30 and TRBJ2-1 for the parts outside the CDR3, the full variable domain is SQTIHQWPATLVQPVGSPLSLECTVEGTSNPNLYWYRQAAGRGLQLLFYSVGIGQISSEVPQNLSASRPQDRQFILSSKKLLLSDSGFYLCAWSVAYNEQFFGPGTRLTVL.

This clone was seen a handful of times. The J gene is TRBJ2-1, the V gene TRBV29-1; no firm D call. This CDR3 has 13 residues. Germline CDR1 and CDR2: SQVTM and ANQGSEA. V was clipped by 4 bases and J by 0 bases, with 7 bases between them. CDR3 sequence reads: CSVGVFSYNEQFF. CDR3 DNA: TGCAGCGTTGGAGTTTTCTCCTACAATGAGCAGTTCTTC.

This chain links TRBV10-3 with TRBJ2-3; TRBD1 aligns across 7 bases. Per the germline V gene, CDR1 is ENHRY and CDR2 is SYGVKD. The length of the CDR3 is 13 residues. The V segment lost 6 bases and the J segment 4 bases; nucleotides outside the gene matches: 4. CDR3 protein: CAIRGDSSDTQYF. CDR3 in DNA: TGTGCCATCAGGGGGGACAGCTCAGATACGCAGTATTTT.

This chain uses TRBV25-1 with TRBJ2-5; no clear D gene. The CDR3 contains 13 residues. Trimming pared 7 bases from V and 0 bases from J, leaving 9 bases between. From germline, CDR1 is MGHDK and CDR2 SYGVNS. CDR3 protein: CASTGRHQETQYF. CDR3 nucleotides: TGTGCCAGCACGGGCAGGCACCAAGAGACCCAGTACTTC.

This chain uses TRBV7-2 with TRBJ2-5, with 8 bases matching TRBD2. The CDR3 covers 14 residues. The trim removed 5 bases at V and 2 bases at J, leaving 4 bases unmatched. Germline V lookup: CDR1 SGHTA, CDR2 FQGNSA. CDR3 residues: CASSPGLAQETQYF. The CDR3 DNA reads TGTGCCAGCAGCCCCGGACTAGCTCAAGAGACCCAGTACTTC. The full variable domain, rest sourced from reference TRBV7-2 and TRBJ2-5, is GAGVSQSPSNKVTEKGKDVELRCDPISGHTALYWYRQSLGQGLEFLIYFQGNSAPDKSGLPSDRFSAERTGGSVSTLTIQRTQQEDSAVYLCASSPGLAQETQYFGPGTRLLVL.

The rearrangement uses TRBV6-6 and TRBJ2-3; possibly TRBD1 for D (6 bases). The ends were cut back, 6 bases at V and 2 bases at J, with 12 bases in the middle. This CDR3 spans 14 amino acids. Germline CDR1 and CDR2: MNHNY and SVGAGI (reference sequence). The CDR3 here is CASRTDSSTDTQYF. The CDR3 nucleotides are TGTGCCAGCAGGACGGACAGTTCCACAGATACGCAGTATTTT.

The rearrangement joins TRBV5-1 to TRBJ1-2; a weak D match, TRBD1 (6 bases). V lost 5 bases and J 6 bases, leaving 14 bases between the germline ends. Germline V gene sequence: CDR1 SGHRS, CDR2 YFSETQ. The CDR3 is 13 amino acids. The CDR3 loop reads CASRPTGSDGYTF. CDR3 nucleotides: TGCGCCAGCAGGCCCACAGGGTCGGATGGCTACACCTTC.

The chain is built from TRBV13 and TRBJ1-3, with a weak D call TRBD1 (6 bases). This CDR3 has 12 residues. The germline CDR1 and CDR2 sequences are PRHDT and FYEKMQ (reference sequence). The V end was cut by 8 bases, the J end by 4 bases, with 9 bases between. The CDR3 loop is CASLTGGNTIYF. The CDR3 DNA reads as TGTGCCAGCCTGACAGGAGGAAACACCATATATTTT.

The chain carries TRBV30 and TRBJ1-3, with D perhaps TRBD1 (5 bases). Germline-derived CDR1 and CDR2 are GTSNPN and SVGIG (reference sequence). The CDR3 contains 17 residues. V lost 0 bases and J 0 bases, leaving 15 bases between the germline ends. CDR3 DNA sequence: TGTGCCTGGAGTGTACTACGGGTGGGGCGCTCTGGAAACACCATATATTTT. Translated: CAWSVLRVGRSGNTIYF.

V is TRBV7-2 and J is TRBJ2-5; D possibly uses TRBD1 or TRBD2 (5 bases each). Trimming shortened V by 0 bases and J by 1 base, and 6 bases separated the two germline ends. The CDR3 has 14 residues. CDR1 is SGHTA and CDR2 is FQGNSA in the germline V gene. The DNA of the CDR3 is TGTGCCAGCAGCTTAGCGGGGGTCCAAGAGACCCAGTACTTC. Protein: CASSLAGVQETQYF.

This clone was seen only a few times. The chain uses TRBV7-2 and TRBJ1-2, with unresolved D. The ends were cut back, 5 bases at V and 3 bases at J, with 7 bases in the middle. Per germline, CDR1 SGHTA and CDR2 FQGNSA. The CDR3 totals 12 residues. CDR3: CASSQDHYGYTF. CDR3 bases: TGTGCCAGCAGCCAGGACCACTATGGCTACACCTTC.

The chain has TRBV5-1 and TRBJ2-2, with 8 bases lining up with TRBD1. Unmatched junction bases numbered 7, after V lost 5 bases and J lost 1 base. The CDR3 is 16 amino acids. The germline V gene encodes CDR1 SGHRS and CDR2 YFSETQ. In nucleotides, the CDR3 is TGCGCCAGCAGGCAATCCGGGACAGGGAACACCGGGGAGCTGTTTTTT. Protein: CASRQSGTGNTGELFF.

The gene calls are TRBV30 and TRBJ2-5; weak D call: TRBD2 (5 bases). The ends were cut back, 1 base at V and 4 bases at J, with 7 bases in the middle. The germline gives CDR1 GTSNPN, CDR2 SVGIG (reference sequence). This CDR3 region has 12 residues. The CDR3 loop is CAWSAGLETQYF. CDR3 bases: TGTGCCTGGAGTGCGGGGTTAGAGACCCAGTACTTC. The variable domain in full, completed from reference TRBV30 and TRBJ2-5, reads SQTIHQWPATLVQPVGSPLSLECTVEGTSNPNLYWYRQAAGRGLQLLFYSVGIGQISSEVPQNLSASRPQDRQFILSSKKLLLSDSGFYLCAWSAGLETQYFGPGTRLLVL.

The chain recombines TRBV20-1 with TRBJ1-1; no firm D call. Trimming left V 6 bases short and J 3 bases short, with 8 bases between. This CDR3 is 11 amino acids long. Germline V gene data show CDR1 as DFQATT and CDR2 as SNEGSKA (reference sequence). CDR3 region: CSAGGHTEAFF. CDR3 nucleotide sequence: TGCAGTGCAGGTGGGCACACTGAAGCTTTCTTT.

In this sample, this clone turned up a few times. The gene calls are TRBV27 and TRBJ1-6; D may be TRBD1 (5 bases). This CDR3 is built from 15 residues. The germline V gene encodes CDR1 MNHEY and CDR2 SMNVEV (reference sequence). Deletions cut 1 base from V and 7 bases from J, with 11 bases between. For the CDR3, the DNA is TGTGCCAGCAGTTTATTATCAGGGCGCAATTCACCCCTCCACTTT. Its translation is CASSLLSGRNSPLHF.

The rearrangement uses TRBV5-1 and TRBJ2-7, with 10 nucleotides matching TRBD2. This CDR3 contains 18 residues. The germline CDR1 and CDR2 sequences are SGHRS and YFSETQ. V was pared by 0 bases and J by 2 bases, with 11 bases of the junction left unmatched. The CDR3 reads CASSLGLASGGITYEQYF. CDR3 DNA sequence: TGCGCCAGCAGCTTGGGCTTGGCTAGCGGGGGAATCACCTACGAGCAGTACTTC. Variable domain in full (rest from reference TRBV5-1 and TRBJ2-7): KAGVTQTPRYLIKTRGQQVTLSCSPISGHRSVSWYQQTPGQGLQFLFEYFSETQRNKGNFPGRFSGRQFSNSRSEMNVSTLELGDSALYLCASSLGLASGGITYEQYFGPGTRLTVT.

This CDR3 is CSVGGTLPDQPQHF. CDR3 DNA sequence: TGCAGCGTTGGAGGGACGCTACCGGATCAGCCCCAGCATTTT. V is TRBV29-1 and J is TRBJ1-5; perhaps TRBD1 as D (5 bases). The germline gives CDR1 SQVTM, CDR2 ANQGSEA. CDR3 size: 14 residues. V shed 4 bases and J shed 5 bases, with 15 bases lying between them.

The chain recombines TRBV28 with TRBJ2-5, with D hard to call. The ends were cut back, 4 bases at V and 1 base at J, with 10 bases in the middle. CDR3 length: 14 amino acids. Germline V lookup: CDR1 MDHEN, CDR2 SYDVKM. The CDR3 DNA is TGTGCCAGCAGTTCGACCCCCTTCCAAGAGACCCAGTACTTC. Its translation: CASSSTPFQETQYF.

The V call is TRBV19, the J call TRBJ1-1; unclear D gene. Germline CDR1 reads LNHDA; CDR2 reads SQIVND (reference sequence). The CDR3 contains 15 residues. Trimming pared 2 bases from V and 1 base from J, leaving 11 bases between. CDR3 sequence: CASSIRGDTNTEAFF. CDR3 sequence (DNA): TGTGCCAGTAGTATACGGGGTGACACGAACACTGAAGCTTTCTTT.

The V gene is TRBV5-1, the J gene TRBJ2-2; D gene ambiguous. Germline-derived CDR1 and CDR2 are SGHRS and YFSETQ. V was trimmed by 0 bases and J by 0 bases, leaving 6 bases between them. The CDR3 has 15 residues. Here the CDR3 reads CASSLAVSNTGELFF. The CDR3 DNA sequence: TGCGCCAGCAGCTTGGCAGTTTCGAACACCGGGGAGCTGTTTTTT.